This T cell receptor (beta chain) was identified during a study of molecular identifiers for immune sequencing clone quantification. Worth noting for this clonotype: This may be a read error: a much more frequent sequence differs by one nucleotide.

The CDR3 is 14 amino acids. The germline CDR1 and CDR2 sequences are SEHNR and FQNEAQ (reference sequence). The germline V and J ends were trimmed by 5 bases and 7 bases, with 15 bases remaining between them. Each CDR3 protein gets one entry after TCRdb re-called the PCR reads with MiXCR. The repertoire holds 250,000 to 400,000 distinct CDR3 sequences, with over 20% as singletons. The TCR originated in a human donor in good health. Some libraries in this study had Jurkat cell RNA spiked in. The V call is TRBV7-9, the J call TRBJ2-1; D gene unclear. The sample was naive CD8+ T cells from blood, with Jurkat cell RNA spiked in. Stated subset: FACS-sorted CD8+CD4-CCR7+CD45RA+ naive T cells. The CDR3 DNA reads TGTGCCAGCAGCCCGTACCCCGTCGGGAATGAGCAGTTCTTC. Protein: CASSPYPVGNEQFF.